This T cell receptor beta chain was recovered during a study of CD8 T cells in Susac syndrome. Broader study findings: Regarding the TCR sequencing and HLA analysis, the study admitted that a relatively small number of individuals were involved.

cDNA came from about 0.51 to 1 ug RNA primed by random hexamers. Amplification of TCR beta CDR3 spanned 54 Vbeta and 13 Jbeta via immunoSEQ multiplex PCR. One entry per CDR3 protein results from TCRdb running MiXCR on the immunoSEQ multiplex PCR reads. Among a few hundred thousand distinct CDR3 sequences, roughly 94% were seen once, and the ten largest hold about 0.07%. Regarding this clonotype: Its target is not known.

The origin of this receptor is a human donor with multiple sclerosis. The material sequenced was CD4+ T cells from PBMCs.

The CDR3 is CATSRDPGVFNQPQHF. CDR3 nucleotides: TGTGCCACCAGCAGAGATCCAGGGGTTTTCAATCAGCCCCAGCATTTT. This chain connects TRBV15 to TRBJ1-5; the D gene is possibly TRBD1 (6 bases). Germline lookup yields CDR1 LNHNV and CDR2 YYDKDF (reference sequence). Trimming took 0 bases from V and 3 from J, leaving 12 bases between them. The CDR3 is made up of 16 amino acids.